The 4 T cell receptor beta chains below come from one sample, sequenced in a study of OX40 agonist ivuxolimab in advanced cancers. Using immunoSEQ multiplex PCR, the repertoire was profiled, and TCRdb retains in-frame clones only, with some absent. This table holds 15,000 or so clones, 76% found once. The sequencing used CD4+ or CD8+ T cells sorted from blood, collected in a trial of the OX40 agonist ivuxolimab. These TCRs come from an adult with an advanced solid tumor such as melanoma, head and neck, liver or kidney cancer.

J is TRBJ1-6 and V is TRBV4-3; D perhaps matches TRBD1 (6 bases). The germline CDR1 and CDR2 sequences are LGHNA and YSLEER. The CDR3 sequence is 16 residues long. V lost 9 bases and J lost 0, with 15 bases in between. CDR3: CASRWGRSSYNSPLHF. The DNA for the CDR3 is TGCGCCAGTCGTTGGGGGCGAAGCTCCTATAATTCACCCCTCCACTTT.

The CDR3 sequence is CASSVDGNEQFF. CDR3 coding DNA: TGTGCCAGCAGCGTAGACGGGAATGAGCAGTTCTTC. The chain recombines TRBV9 with TRBJ2-1; no clear D gene. This CDR3 has 12 amino acids. Germline lookup yields CDR1 SGDLS and CDR2 YYNGEE. V lost 0 bases and J lost 7, with 5 bases in between.

This chain links TRBV11-2 with TRBJ2-7; possibly TRBD2 for D (6 bases). The CDR3 extends over 14 amino acids. Trimming left V 7 bases short and J 3 bases short, with 16 bases between. CDR1 and CDR2 from the germline V gene are SGHAT and FQNNGV. The CDR3 DNA reads as TGTGCCAGCACCCGAGTGGAGGGTAGCTACGAGCAGTACTTC. Protein product: CASTRVEGSYEQYF. Drawing the rest from reference TRBV11-2 and TRBJ2-7, the complete variable domain is EAGVAQSPRYKIIEKRQSVAFWCNPISGHATLYWYQQILGQGPKLLIQFQNNGVVDDSQLPKDRFSAERLKGVDSTLKIQPAKLEDSAVYLCASTRVEGSYEQYFGPGTRLTVT.

The rearrangement joins TRBV4-1 to TRBJ1-6; D is unresolved. Germline loops: CDR1 MGHRA, CDR2 YSYEKL. The V end was cut by 3 bases, the J end by 7 bases, with 10 bases between. The CDR3 length is 14 residues. DNA of the CDR3: TGCGCCAGCAGCCACGGAACAGCCAATTCACCCCTCCACTTT. It yields the protein CASSHGTANSPLHF.